This passage covers 26 T cell receptor beta chains from one sample sequenced in a study of T cell responses to AZD1222 COVID-19 vaccine. Sequencing used immunoSEQ multiplex PCR; TCRdb keeps in-frame clones, though not all of them. The table lists 95,000 to 110,000 clones, around nine tenths of them singletons. Material: peripheral blood, obtained on day 0 of AZD1222 vaccination. These receptors were taken from an adult in good health.

Here the CDR3 DNA reads TGTGCCAGCAGTGATCCCACAGGGGCGAATGAAAAACTGTTTTTT. As protein: CASSDPTGANEKLFF. The chain has TRBV25-1 and TRBJ1-4; 7 bases map to TRBD1. The CDR3 spans 15 residues. Unmatched junction bases numbered 6, after V lost 3 bases and J lost 5 bases. The germline V gene encodes CDR1 MGHDK and CDR2 SYGVNS.

This CDR3 reads CASSPRGLSTEAFF. In DNA form, the CDR3 reads TGTGCCAGCTCCCCTAGGGGGTTGAGCACTGAAGCTTTCTTT. The genes are TRBV18 and TRBJ1-1, with D perhaps TRBD1 (6 bases). The CDR3 is 14 residues long. V lost 6 bases to trimming and J lost 4 bases, with 15 bases between them. Germline V gene sequence: CDR1 KGHSH, CDR2 LQKENI.

This clone was found once. The chain carries TRBV12-3 or TRBV12-4 and TRBJ2-5; D unresolved. CDR3 size: 13 residues. V was trimmed by 6 bases and J by 9 bases, leaving 17 bases between them. The CDR3 is CASSHYLSRSQYF. DNA for the CDR3: TGTGCCAGCAGCCACTACCTTTCAAGGTCCCAGTACTTC.

CDR3 nucleotides: TGTGCCAGCAGCCAGACAGGCTATGGCTACACCTTC. Translation: CASSQTGYGYTF. The J gene is TRBJ1-2, the V gene TRBV7-8; tentative D call: TRBD1 (6 bases). The CDR3 spans 12 residues. Trimming stripped 5 bases from V and 4 bases from J, with 8 bases between. Germline assignment: CDR1 SGHVS and CDR2 FQNEAQ.

V gene TRBV29-1 combines with J gene TRBJ2-3; TRBD2 matches at 9 bases. Looked up from germline, CDR1 is SQVTM and CDR2 is ANQGSEA. After removal of 5 bases from V and 4 bases from J, the junction contained 10 bases not matched to a gene. The CDR3 runs to 15 residues. The CDR3 is CSVRDSGGSSDTQYF. In DNA, the CDR3 is TGCAGCGTTCGGGATAGCGGGGGTAGTTCAGATACGCAGTATTTT.

The chain recombines TRBV6-2 or TRBV6-3 with TRBJ2-7, with D uncertain. The CDR3 sequence is 15 residues long. Trimming removed 0 bases from V and 4 bases from J, with 13 bases in between. Germline CDR1 MNHEY, CDR2 SVGEGT. This CDR3 is CASSYSAAVGYEQYF. The CDR3 nucleotides are TGTGCCAGCAGTTACTCGGCAGCCGTGGGGTACGAGCAGTACTTC.

The rearrangement links TRBV7-2 to TRBJ1-1, with no clear D. Germline values: CDR1 SGHTA, CDR2 FQGNSA. This CDR3 comprises 13 residues. Trimming removed 2 bases at V and 0 bases at J, with 4 bases between. The CDR3 DNA is TGTGCCAGCAGCTTAATGCTGAACACTGAAGCTTTCTTT. This translates into CASSLMLNTEAFF.

The chain links TRBV12-5 to TRBJ1-1, with TRBD1 matching over 8 bases. CDR3 length: 15 amino acids. Trimming at V came to 2 bases and at J to 5 bases, leaving 7 bases not matched to a gene. Germline-derived CDR1 and CDR2 are LGHNT and FRNRAP. Written as DNA, the CDR3 is TGTGCTAGTGGTTTGAACCAGGGGGCTTGGACTGAAGCTTTCTTT. This translates into CASGLNQGAWTEAFF.

The rearrangement links TRBV5-1 to TRBJ2-2, with D tentatively TRBD1 (6 bases). CDR3 length equals 14 residues. CDR1 is SGHRS, CDR2 YFSETQ, per germline. The germline V and J ends were trimmed by 4 bases and 4 bases, with 11 bases remaining between them. The CDR3 coding sequence is TGCGCCAGCAGCACCGGACAGTTCACCGGGGAGCTGTTTTTT. Protein sequence: CASSTGQFTGELFF.

The V call is TRBV19, the J call TRBJ1-6; D is undetermined. This CDR3 is built from 15 residues. The V gene's germline CDR1 is LNHDA and CDR2 SQIVND (reference sequence). Trimming took 6 bases from V and 0 from J, leaving 9 bases between them. CDR3 in DNA: TGTGCCAGTAGGGCCGGATCCTCCTATAATTCACCCCTCCACTTT. This translates into CASRAGSSYNSPLHF.

This chain joins TRBV9 and TRBJ2-7; 13 bases are shared with TRBD2. Looked up from germline, CDR1 is SGDLS and CDR2 is YYNGEE. The CDR3 is 14 amino acids. The V and J ends lost 2 bases and 4 bases, in that order; junction bases with no gene match: 0. The CDR3 DNA reads TGTGCCAGCAGCGTGACTAGCGGGGGGTACGAGCAGTACTTC. Amino acids: CASSVTSGGYEQYF.

V is TRBV5-4 and J is TRBJ2-3; 14 bases line up with TRBD2. J gave up 4 bases and V 4 bases, and 11 bases lay outside the gene matches. The germline V gene encodes CDR1 SGHNT and CDR2 YYREEE (reference sequence). This CDR3 contains 18 residues. The CDR3 nucleotides read TGTGCCAGCAGCACACCGGGACTAGCGGGGGTAGGTGCAGATACGCAGTATTTT. As protein: CASSTPGLAGVGADTQYF.

The J gene is TRBJ2-4, the V gene TRBV6-6, with TRBD1 matching over 7 bases. J lost 0 bases, V lost 5 bases, and 7 bases had no gene match. Germline V gives CDR1 MNHNY, CDR2 SVGAGI (reference sequence). This CDR3 region has 16 residues. CDR3 protein: CASSQGQTIAKNIQYF. In DNA form, the CDR3 reads TGTGCCAGCAGTCAGGGACAGACCATAGCCAAAAACATTCAGTACTTC.

The J gene is TRBJ2-3, the V gene TRBV18; TRBD2 aligns across 11 bases. The CDR3 extends over 17 amino acids. The germline V gene has CDR1 KGHSH and CDR2 LQKENI. Unmatched junction bases numbered 5, after V lost 2 bases and J lost 1 base. CDR3 protein: CASSPRGTSGRTDTQYF. The CDR3 DNA reads TGTGCCAGCTCACCAAGAGGGACTAGCGGACGCACAGATACGCAGTATTTT.

The J gene is TRBJ1-2, the V gene TRBV5-1; 11 bases line up with TRBD1. Trimming at V came to 3 bases and at J to 2 bases, leaving 3 bases not matched to a gene. The CDR3 loop spans 15 amino acids. In germline, CDR1 is SGHRS, CDR2 YFSETQ. CDR3 DNA: TGCGCCAGCAGCTCCGGGACAGGGGGGAACTATGGCTACACCTTC. The encoded protein is CASSSGTGGNYGYTF.

This chain links TRBV7-7 with TRBJ2-3, with D possibly TRBD1 on 6 matching bases. The CDR3 has 14 residues. With 1 base removed from V and 6 bases from J, the gap between germline ends came to 11 bases. Germline V gene data show CDR1 as SSHAT and CDR2 as FNYEAQ (reference sequence). CDR3: CASSLEGVGDTQYF. CDR3 DNA: TGTGCCAGCAGCTTAGAGGGGGTCGGGGATACGCAGTATTTT.

As regards this clone: No DNA is shown, since the ends of the CDR3 on it are uncertain; the CDR3 is the one TCRdb lists. The rearrangement joins TRBV7-2 to TRBJ2-7; the table's TRBD2 call for D was not verified on the DNA. Looked up from germline, CDR1 is SGHTA and CDR2 is FQGNSA. Inclusive of both ends, the CDR3 amounts to 14 amino acids. This CDR3 reads CASSPPGVAGGAYF.

The V gene is TRBV7-9, the J gene TRBJ1-3; 10 bases match TRBD1. The CDR3 consists of 15 residues. Germline V gene lookup returns CDR1 SEHNR and CDR2 FQNEAQ (reference sequence). V gave up 7 bases and J gave up 9 bases; unmatched junction bases: 12. The CDR3 sequence: CASTPGQGFSTTIYF. CDR3 sequence (DNA): TGTGCCAGCACTCCGGGACAGGGGTTCTCAACCACCATATATTTT.

The chain joins TRBV3-1 (or the pseudogene TRBV3-2) to TRBJ2-5; D is ambiguous. Per the germline V gene, CDR1 is LGHDT and CDR2 is YNNKEL (reference sequence). CDR3 size: 15 residues. Trimming took 0 bases from V and 5 from J, leaving 13 bases between them. CDR3 residues: CASSQDGATGETQYF. Here the CDR3 DNA reads TGTGCCAGCAGCCAAGACGGTGCTACCGGGGAGACCCAGTACTTC.

The chain uses TRBV5-4 and TRBJ1-2; possible D gene TRBD1, 5 bases. The germline gives CDR1 SGHNT, CDR2 YYREEE (reference sequence). Trimming removed 0 bases at V and 7 bases at J, with 10 bases between. The CDR3 length is 13 residues. For the CDR3, the DNA is TGTGCCAGCAGCTTGGGATCAAGGGGTGGCTACACCTTC. Its protein product is CASSLGSRGGYTF.

The chain employs TRBV5-1 and TRBJ1-5; D is unclear. The CDR3 has 14 residues. V gave up 0 bases and J gave up 14 bases, with 18 bases separating them. Per the germline V gene, CDR1 is SGHRS and CDR2 is YFSETQ. CDR3 loop: CASSLGNGRSPEHF. CDR3 sequence (DNA): TGCGCCAGCAGCTTGGGCAATGGCCGGTCCCCGGAGCATTTT. The variable domain in full, with the rest retrieved from reference TRBV5-1 and TRBJ1-5, is KAGVTQTPRYLIKTRGQQVTLSCSPISGHRSVSWYQQTPGQGLQFLFEYFSETQRNKGNFPGRFSGRQFSNSRSEMNVSTLELGDSALYLCASSLGNGRSPEHFGDGTRLSIL.

This clone was observed once. The chain joins TRBV5-4 to TRBJ2-7; D call uncertain. The CDR3 is 13 residues long. Per germline, CDR1 SGHNT and CDR2 YYREEE (reference sequence). Trimming removed 3 bases from V and 5 bases from J, with 12 bases in between. The CDR3 nucleotides read TGTGCCAGCAGCTCGGCGCGTTCAGACGAGCAGTACTTC. The encoded protein is CASSSARSDEQYF.

The rearrangement uses TRBV24-1 and TRBJ2-5; TRBD1 matches at 8 bases. V dropped 4 bases and J dropped 4; count of bases not matched to a gene: 7. This CDR3 comprises 15 residues. The germline gives CDR1 KGHDR, CDR2 SFDVKD. CDR3: CATSDLDRGRETQYF. DNA of the CDR3: TGTGCCACCAGTGACTTAGACAGGGGAAGAGAGACCCAGTACTTC.

The chain links TRBV6-1 to TRBJ1-5, with D tentatively TRBD1 (5 bases). The CDR3 covers 17 residues. V was trimmed by 7 bases and J by 6 bases, leaving 25 bases between them. In germline, CDR1 is MNHNS, CDR2 SASEGT. The chain's CDR3 is CASIDATIGALGQPQHF. DNA for the CDR3: TGTGCCAGCATTGATGCAACGATTGGGGCACTCGGTCAGCCCCAGCATTTT.

The chain uses TRBV27 and TRBJ2-1, with 10 bases fitting TRBD2. The germline V gene encodes CDR1 MNHEY and CDR2 SMNVEV (reference sequence). Losses at the gene ends were 3 bases for V and 8 bases for J; bases not matched to a gene: 1. This CDR3 region has 13 residues. CDR3 protein: CASSFLAGDEQFF. The CDR3 nucleotides read TGTGCCAGCAGTTTTCTAGCGGGGGATGAGCAGTTCTTC.

The chain employs TRBV30 and TRBJ1-1; D might be TRBD1 (6 bases). There are 14 residues in the CDR3. Germline V gives CDR1 GTSNPN, CDR2 SVGIG (reference sequence). The V end was cut by 7 bases, the J end by 4 bases, with 19 bases between. CDR3 in DNA: TGTGCCTTAATCTCAGGGGCTTGGGTCACTGAAGCTTTCTTT. This translates into CALISGAWVTEAFF.